The source of this T cell receptor (beta chain) is a study of shared clonotypes between healthy human individuals. In the study overall: A couple of women and a few men aged 18 to 49 made up the donors. Donors had three CD4 naive, three CD4 memory, two CD8 naive and one CD8 memory plate apiece.

Into CD45RA+ naive and CD45RA-negative memory subsets, the CD4+ cells were split. The germline V gene encodes CDR1 KGHSH and CDR2 LQKENI. V lost 5 bases, J lost 0 bases, and 6 bases stayed unmatched. CDR3 length equals 15 residues. Measured with immunoSEQ multiplex PCR; TCRdb has only the in-frame clones, and not every one. The sample includes millions of clones, 95% of them seen just once. This chain connects TRBV18 to TRBJ1-1, with 7 bases fitting TRBD1. Sample: naive CD4+ T cells sorted from blood. The subset was: CD45RA+ positively selected. This TCR derives from a man aged 18 to 30 in good health. The CDR3 nucleotides read TGTGCCAGCTCAATGGACAGGACGGTGAACACTGAAGCTTTCTTT. Translation gives CASSMDRTVNTEAFF.